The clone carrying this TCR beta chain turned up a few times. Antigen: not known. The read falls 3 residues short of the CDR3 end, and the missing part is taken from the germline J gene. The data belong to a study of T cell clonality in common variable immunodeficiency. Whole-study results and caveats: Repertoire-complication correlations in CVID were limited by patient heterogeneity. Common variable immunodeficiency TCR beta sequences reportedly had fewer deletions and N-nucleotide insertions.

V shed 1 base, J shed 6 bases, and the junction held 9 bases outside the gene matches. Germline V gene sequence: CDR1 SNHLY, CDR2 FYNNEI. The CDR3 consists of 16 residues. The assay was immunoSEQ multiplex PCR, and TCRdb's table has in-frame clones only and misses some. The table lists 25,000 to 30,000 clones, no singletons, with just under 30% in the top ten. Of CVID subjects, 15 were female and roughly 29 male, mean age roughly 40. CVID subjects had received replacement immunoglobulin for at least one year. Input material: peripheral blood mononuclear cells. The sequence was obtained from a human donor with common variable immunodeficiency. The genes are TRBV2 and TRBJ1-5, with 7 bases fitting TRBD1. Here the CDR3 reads CASSEGFRGEFQPQHF. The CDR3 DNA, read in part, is TGTGCCAGCAGTGAAGGGTTCAGGGGGGAATTTCAGCCC.